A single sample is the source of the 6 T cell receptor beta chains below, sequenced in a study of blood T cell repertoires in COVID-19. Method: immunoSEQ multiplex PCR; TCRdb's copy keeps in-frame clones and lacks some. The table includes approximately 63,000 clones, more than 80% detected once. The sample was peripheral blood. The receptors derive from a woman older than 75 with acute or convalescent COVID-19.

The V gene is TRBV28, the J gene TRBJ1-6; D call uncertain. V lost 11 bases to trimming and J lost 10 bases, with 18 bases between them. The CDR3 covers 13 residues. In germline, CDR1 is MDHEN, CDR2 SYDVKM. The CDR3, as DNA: TGTGCCCTTAAAGAGGGTTTCACGTCACCCCTCCACTTT. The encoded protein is CALKEGFTSPLHF.

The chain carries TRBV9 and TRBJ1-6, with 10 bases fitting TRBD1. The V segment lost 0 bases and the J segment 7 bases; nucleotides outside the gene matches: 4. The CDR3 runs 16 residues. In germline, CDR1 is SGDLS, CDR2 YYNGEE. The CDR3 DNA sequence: TGTGCCAGCAGCGTAGGGGACAGGGGCTACAATTCACCCCTCCACTTT. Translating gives CASSVGDRGYNSPLHF.

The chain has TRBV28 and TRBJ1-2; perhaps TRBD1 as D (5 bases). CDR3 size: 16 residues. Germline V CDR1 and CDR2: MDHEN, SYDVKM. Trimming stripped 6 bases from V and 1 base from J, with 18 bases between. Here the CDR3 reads CASRPSKGNINYGYTF. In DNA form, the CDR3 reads TGTGCCAGCAGACCCTCAAAGGGGAATATTAACTATGGCTACACCTTC.

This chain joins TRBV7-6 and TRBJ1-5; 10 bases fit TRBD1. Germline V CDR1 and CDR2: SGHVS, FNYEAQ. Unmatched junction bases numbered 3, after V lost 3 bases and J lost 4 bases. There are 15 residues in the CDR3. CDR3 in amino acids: CASSFGQGVNQPQHF. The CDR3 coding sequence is TGTGCCAGCAGCTTCGGACAGGGGGTTAATCAGCCCCAGCATTTT.

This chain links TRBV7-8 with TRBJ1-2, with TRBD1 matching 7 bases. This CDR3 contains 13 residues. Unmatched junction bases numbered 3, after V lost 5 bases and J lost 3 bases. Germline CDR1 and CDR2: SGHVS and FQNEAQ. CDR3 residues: CASSPGQDYGYTF. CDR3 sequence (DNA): TGTGCCAGCAGCCCTGGACAGGACTATGGCTACACCTTC.

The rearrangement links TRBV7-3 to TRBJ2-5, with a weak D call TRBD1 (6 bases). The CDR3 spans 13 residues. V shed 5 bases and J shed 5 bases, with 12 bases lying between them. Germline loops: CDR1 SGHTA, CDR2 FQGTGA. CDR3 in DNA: TGTGCCAGCAGCGAAACAGGGTCCGAGACCCAGTACTTC. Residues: CASSETGSETQYF. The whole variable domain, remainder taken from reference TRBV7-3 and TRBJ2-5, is GAGVSQTPSNKVTEKGKYVELRCDPISGHTALYWYRQSLGQGPEFLIYFQGTGAADDSGLPNDRFFAVRPEGSVSTLKIQRTERGDSAVYLCASSETGSETQYFGPGTRLLVL.